A single T cell receptor beta chain is shown here with its context. The antigen is not known. The data originate from a study of blood T cells in healthy people across ages. Whole-study results and caveats: CMV status of donors was not determined, possibly confounding expanded clonotype changes.

This CDR3 contains 13 residues. The germline V gene encodes CDR1 SQVTM and CDR2 ANQGSEA. V was pared by 7 bases and J by 4 bases, with 8 bases of the junction left unmatched. Together with a sample-barcoded 5' primer, a J-beta primer mix was included in a second PCR lasting about 7 to 11 cycles. Samples each returned at least 2.5 million CDR3-containing paired-end reads. TCRdb reprocessed the 5' RACE reads via MiXCR and lists one record per CDR3 protein. The sample lists 1,800,000 or so distinct CDR3 sequences; roughly 43% were seen once. The clonotype originates from a human donor in good health. The chain couples TRBV29-1 to TRBJ1-1; 8 bases agree with TRBD1. The sample comprised blood. In DNA form, the CDR3 reads TGCAGCGCCCAGGGGGCCCTCCGCACTGAAGCTTTCTTT. The encoded protein is CSAQGALRTEAFF.